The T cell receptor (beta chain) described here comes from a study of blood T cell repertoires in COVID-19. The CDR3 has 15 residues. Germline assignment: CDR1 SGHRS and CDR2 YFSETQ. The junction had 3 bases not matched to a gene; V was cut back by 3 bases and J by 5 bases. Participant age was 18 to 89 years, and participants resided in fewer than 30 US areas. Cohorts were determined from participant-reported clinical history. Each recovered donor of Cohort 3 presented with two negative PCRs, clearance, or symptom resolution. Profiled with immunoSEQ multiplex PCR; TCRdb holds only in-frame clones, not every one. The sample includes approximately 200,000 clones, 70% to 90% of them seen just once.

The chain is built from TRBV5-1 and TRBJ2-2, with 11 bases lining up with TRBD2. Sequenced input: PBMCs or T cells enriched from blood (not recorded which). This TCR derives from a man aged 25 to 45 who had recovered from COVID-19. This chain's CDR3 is CASSSRTSGTGELFF. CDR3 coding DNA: TGCGCCAGCAGCTCAAGGACTAGCGGGACCGGGGAGCTGTTTTTT. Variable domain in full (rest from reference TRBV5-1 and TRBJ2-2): KAGVTQTPRYLIKTRGQQVTLSCSPISGHRSVSWYQQTPGQGLQFLFEYFSETQRNKGNFPGRFSGRQFSNSRSEMNVSTLELGDSALYLCASSSRTSGTGELFFGEGSRLTVL.